These T cell receptor beta chains were read from a single sample in a study of beta chain features in type 1 diabetes. TCRdb keeps only in-frame clones here, not all; method: immunoSEQ multiplex PCR. This table has 500,000 to 850,000 clones, about 14% appearing once. Sequenced: naive CD4+ T cells from blood. The origin of the receptors is a man aged 18-30 years with type 1 diabetes. The CDR3 runs from the conserved cysteine through the conserved F or W. The D gene is left open where the match is weak. Clone sizes are given selectively: once, few, many, or a class where the clone is expanded.

j_call clone_size v_call d_call cdr3_aa cdr3_nt
TRBJ2-5 few TRBV30 . CAWSIALQETQYF TGTGCCTGGAGTATCGCCCTTCAAGAGACCCAGTACTTC
TRBJ1-1 . TRBV7-9 . CANGRGNTEAFF TGTGCCAACGGACGGGGGAACACTGAAGCTTTCTTT
TRBJ2-7 . TRBV20-1 . CSVSGVYEQYF TGCAGTGTTTCGGGAGTCTACGAGCAGTACTTC
TRBJ2-7 few TRBV5-4 . CASSSSIYEQYF TGTGCCAGCAGCTCGTCCATCTACGAGCAGTACTTC
TRBJ1-2 . TRBV9 . CASSVATDYGYTF TGTGCCAGCAGCGTAGCGACCGACTATGGCTACACCTTC
TRBJ2-3 . TRBV7-2 . CASSSTQDTQYF TGTGCCAGCAGCTCCACGCAAGATACGCAGTATTTT
TRBJ2-3 few TRBV6-5 TRBD2 CASRRGLAEDTQYF TGTGCCAGCAGGCGGGGACTAGCGGAAGATACGCAGTATTTT
TRBJ2-7 few TRBV7-3 . CASSAGSGRAMYF TGTGCCAGCAGCGCAGGTTCGGGCAGGGCGATGTACTTC
TRBJ2-1 . TRBV7-9 TRBD2 CASSLALAGTYNEQFF TGTGCCAGCAGCTTAGCCCTAGCGGGGACATACAATGAGCAGTTCTTC
TRBJ1-2 few TRBV6-1 . CASTRRDNGYTF TGTGCCAGCACCAGAAGGGACAATGGCTACACCTTC
TRBJ2-3 . TRBV5-4 . CASSSGPSTDTQYF TGTGCCAGCAGCTCTGGCCCTAGCACAGATACGCAGTATTTT
TRBJ2-6 . TRBV11-1 . CASSFKTERTASGANVLTF TGTGCCAGCAGCTTTAAAACCGAGCGGACAGCCTCTGGGGCCAACGTCCTGACTTTC
TRBJ2-5 . TRBV30 . CAWSVPSGVKTQYF TGTGCCTGGAGTGTACCTTCTGGAGTAAAGACCCAGTACTTC
TRBJ2-7 few TRBV5-6 . CASSARTLEQYF TGTGCCAGCAGCGCAAGGACCCTCGAGCAGTACTTC
TRBJ1-5 . TRBV7-9 . CASSPSQDQPQHF TGTGCCAGCAGCCCATCACAGGATCAGCCCCAGCATTTT
TRBJ2-1 . TRBV4-1 TRBD2 CASSQLAGGGEQFF TGCGCCAGCAGCCAGCTAGCGGGAGGGGGTGAGCAGTTCTTC
TRBJ1-1 few TRBV9 . CASSPRDKNTEAFF TGTGCCAGCAGCCCCCGGGACAAGAACACTGAAGCTTTCTTT
TRBJ2-7 few TRBV7-2 . CASSLSTGHEQYF TGTGCCAGCAGCTTATCCACAGGTCACGAGCAGTACTTC
TRBJ2-1 . TRBV2 TRBD2 CASREGTSGIDEQFF TGTGCCAGCAGAGAGGGGACTAGCGGGATCGATGAGCAGTTCTTC
TRBJ2-7 few TRBV29-1 . CSALTYEQYF TGCAGCGCGCTCACCTACGAGCAGTACTTC
TRBJ2-5 . TRBV7-9 . CASSLVFETQYF TGTGCCAGCAGCTTAGTGTTCGAGACCCAGTACTTC
TRBJ1-1 few TRBV6-5 . CASSQVFRNTEAFF TGTGCCAGCAGTCAAGTCTTCAGGAACACTGAAGCTTTCTTT
TRBJ2-2 . TRBV2 TRBD2 CASRSGGGKPEF TGTGCCAGCAGATCTGGCGGGGGGAAACCAGAATTT
TRBJ2-3 few TRBV30 . CAWGDGGPLPQDTQYF TGTGCCTGGGGAGACGGGGGCCCCCTTCCCCAAGATACGCAGTATTTT
TRBJ2-7 few TRBV28 . CASSLGGDYEQYF TGTGCCAGCAGTCTGGGCGGAGACTACGAGCAGTACTTC
TRBJ2-1 . TRBV25-1 TRBD2 CASSEPGSGRGNEQFF TGTGCCAGCAGTGAACCGGGTAGCGGGAGAGGGAATGAGCAGTTCTTC
TRBJ1-6 . TRBV7-2 . CASSHLATRPSSPLHF TGTGCCAGCAGCCATCTAGCGACACGGCCCTCTTCACCCCTCCACTTT
TRBJ2-7 few TRBV30 . CAWNSGAHEQYF TGTGCCTGGAATAGTGGGGCCCACGAGCAGTACTTC
TRBJ1-5 . TRBV10-3 . CAISESLGSSYQPQHF TGTGCCATCAGTGAGTCCTTAGGGTCATCTTATCAGCCCCAGCATTTT
TRBJ1-1 few TRBV7-2 . CASSSVGGGGAEAFF TGTGCCAGCAGCTCGGTCGGCGGGGGAGGCGCTGAAGCTTTCTTT
TRBJ2-1 . TRBV7-2 TRBD1 CASRPDRGSYNEQFF TGTGCCAGCAGACCGGACAGGGGTTCCTACAATGAGCAGTTCTTC
TRBJ2-7 . TRBV30 TRBD1 CAWSTGGSSYEQYF TGTGCCTGGTCTACAGGGGGAAGCTCCTACGAGCAGTACTTC
TRBJ2-2 . TRBV27 TRBD2 CASSLSVAGGHGELFF TGTGCCAGCAGTTTATCGGTAGCGGGAGGCCACGGGGAGCTGTTTTTT
TRBJ1-2 few TRBV25-1 . CASSPPKDYGYTF TGTGCCAGCAGTCCCCCTAAAGACTATGGCTACACCTTC
TRBJ2-5 few TRBV29-1 . CSVGVYPQETQYF TGCAGCGTTGGTGTCTACCCGCAAGAGACCCAGTACTTC
TRBJ1-5 . TRBV7-6 . CAPEAGGEMWYPNQPQHF TGTGCCCCCGAAGCCGGGGGCGAAATGTGGTATCCCAATCAGCCCCAGCATTTT
TRBJ2-7 . TRBV9 . CASSQGGYEQYF TGTGCCAGCAGTCAGGGCGGTTACGAGCAGTACTTC
TRBJ1-3 . TRBV10-3 . CAIGYNVSGNTIYF TGTGCCATCGGTTATAACGTATCTGGAAACACCATATATTTT
TRBJ2-2 . TRBV5-1 TRBD2 CASSLGLAGESGELFF TGCGCCAGCAGCTTGGGACTAGCGGGAGAGTCCGGGGAGCTGTTTTTT
TRBJ2-3 . TRBV7-8 . CASSFREADTQYF TGTGCCAGCAGCTTCAGGGAAGCAGATACGCAGTATTTT
TRBJ1-2 few TRBV5-6 TRBD1 CASSIPDRGGYTF TGTGCCAGCAGCATACCGGACAGGGGTGGCTACACCTTC
TRBJ2-2 . TRBV29-1 . CSVEFPSRATGELFF TGCAGCGTTGAGTTTCCTAGCCGGGCCACCGGGGAGCTGTTTTTT
TRBJ2-6 . TRBV14 . CASSQGTPSGANVLTF TGTGCCAGCAGCCAAGGGACCCCCTCTGGGGCCAACGTCCTGACTTTC
TRBJ2-7 . TRBV19 TRBD2 CATDPGGLAGLYEQYF TGTGCCACTGACCCCGGCGGACTAGCGGGACTTTACGAGCAGTACTTC
TRBJ2-3 . TRBV29-1 TRBD2 CSVARTSGGDSTDTQYF TGCAGCGTTGCCAGGACTAGCGGGGGGGATAGCACAGATACGCAGTATTTT
TRBJ1-5 few TRBV10-3 . CAISTDGGNQPQHF TGTGCCATCAGTACTGACGGAGGCAATCAGCCCCAGCATTTT